The 14 T cell receptor beta chains below come from one sample, sequenced in a study of blood T cells in healthy people across ages. Together with a sample-barcoded 5' primer, a J-beta primer mix was included in a second PCR lasting about 6 to 11 cycles. TCRdb processed the 5' RACE reads anew with MiXCR; each CDR3 protein has one entry. The sample records about 1.6 million distinct CDR3 sequences, 34% being singletons. The sample comprised blood. The receptors stem from a woman aged 30 to 39 in good health.

The rearrangement links TRBV20-1 to TRBJ2-1, with 7 bases fitting TRBD2. Germline V CDR1 and CDR2: DFQATT, SNEGSKA (reference sequence). The CDR3 is 14 residues long. The CDR3 is CNPTGGSSYNEQFF. The CDR3, as DNA: TGCAATCCGACTGGCGGGAGCTCCTACAATGAGCAGTTCTTC.

This clonotype was seen a few times. The chain is built from TRBV10-3 and TRBJ1-1; a possible D gene is TRBD1 (5 bases). V was pared by 4 bases and J by 3 bases, with 12 bases between. This CDR3 is 14 amino acids long. Looked up from germline, CDR1 is ENHRY and CDR2 is SYGVKD. This CDR3 is CAISAVGGDTEAFF. The DNA for the CDR3 is TGTGCCATCAGTGCAGTCGGGGGGGACACTGAAGCTTTCTTT.

The rearrangement joins TRBV15 to TRBJ1-1, with D perhaps matching TRBD1 (5 bases). Trimming cost V 0 bases and J 0 bases, with 14 bases left between them. In germline, CDR1 is LNHNV, CDR2 YYDKDF (reference sequence). The CDR3 loop spans 17 amino acids. The CDR3 is CATSREGGHTLNTEAFF. CDR3 nucleotides: TGTGCCACCAGCAGAGAGGGTGGACATACCCTGAACACTGAAGCTTTCTTT.

This clonotype was seen a handful of times. This chain links TRBV27 with TRBJ2-7, with D perhaps TRBD2 (6 bases). The CDR3 extends over 15 amino acids. V was trimmed by 2 bases and J by 0 bases, leaving 11 bases between them. The V gene's germline CDR1 is MNHEY and CDR2 SMNVEV (reference sequence). The CDR3 DNA reads as TGTGCCAGCAGTTTAGAGGTGGGGGGCTCCTACGAGCAGTACTTC. It is translated as CASSLEVGGSYEQYF.

This clonotype was recorded a few times. The V call is TRBV7-3, the J call TRBJ2-5; TRBD2 aligns across 8 bases. CDR1 and CDR2 (germline): SGHTA, FQGTGA. V gave up 2 bases and J gave up 4 bases; unmatched junction bases: 3. This CDR3 region has 14 residues. The CDR3: CASSLSGTRETQYF. CDR3 nucleotides: TGTGCCAGCAGCTTATCCGGGACTAGAGAGACCCAGTACTTC.

This chain connects TRBV28 to TRBJ2-3; TRBD2 agrees at 10 bases. CDR1 and CDR2 from the germline V gene are MDHEN and SYDVKM. The CDR3 has 14 amino acids. Trimming cost V 6 bases and J 7 bases; bases outside gene matches: 7. The CDR3 DNA follows: TGTGCCAGCAGGAAGCGGGGGGGCGAGCATACGCAGTATTTT. It is translated as CASRKRGGEHTQYF.

This clonotype was detected only a few times. This chain uses TRBV3-1 with TRBJ2-1; D is unclear. This CDR3 contains 12 residues. Germline CDR1 and CDR2: LGHDT and YNNKEL (reference sequence). Deletions cut 5 bases from V and 7 bases from J, with 9 bases between. CDR3 sequence (DNA): TGTGCCAGCAGCTGGCCTTCGAATGAGCAGTTCTTC. As protein: CASSWPSNEQFF.

The chain is built from TRBV20-1 and TRBJ1-1; D is undetermined. Trimming pared 0 bases from V and 3 bases from J, leaving 14 bases between. CDR3 size: 15 residues. The germline gives CDR1 DFQATT, CDR2 SNEGSKA (reference sequence). CDR3 in amino acids: CSARDQGRLDTEAFF. CDR3 nucleotides: TGCAGTGCTAGAGATCAAGGCAGGTTGGACACTGAAGCTTTCTTT.

The rearrangement links TRBV20-1 to TRBJ2-1; unclear D gene. With 1 base removed from V and 6 bases from J, the gap between germline ends came to 16 bases. The CDR3 runs 15 residues. Germline loops: CDR1 DFQATT, CDR2 SNEGSKA (reference sequence). The CDR3 bases are TGCAGTGCTAGAGTAGTAACCCAGGCGACCAATGAGCAGTTCTTC. This translates into CSARVVTQATNEQFF.

In its sample, this clonotype was seen a few times. This chain uses TRBV9 with TRBJ2-1; tentatively, D is TRBD2 (5 bases). The CDR3 has 19 amino acids. Looked up from germline, CDR1 is SGDLS and CDR2 is YYNGEE. V was trimmed by 5 bases and J by 2 bases, leaving 26 bases between them. In DNA form, the CDR3 reads TGTGCCAGCAGTCGAGACCTGTTCGCTAGACTAAGCCCCTACAATGAGCAGTTCTTC. Its translation: CASSRDLFARLSPYNEQFF.

The chain carries TRBV28 and TRBJ1-1; perhaps TRBD1 as D (6 bases). The CDR3 totals 14 residues. The V and J ends lost 7 bases and 4 bases respectively, with 16 bases between them. Germline-derived CDR1 and CDR2 are MDHEN and SYDVKM. The CDR3 bases are TGTGCCAGCAACCAAAGACGGGACACCACTGAAGCTTTCTTT. Amino acid sequence: CASNQRRDTTEAFF.

This clonotype was observed at least ten times. This chain links TRBV20-1 with TRBJ1-2, with 9 bases aligning to TRBD1. Germline trimming cut 0 bases from V and 8 bases from J; bases unmatched to any gene: 10. CDR1 and CDR2 (germline): DFQATT, SNEGSKA (reference sequence). This CDR3 comprises 15 residues. The CDR3 here is CSARDYTGGGFGYTF. DNA for the CDR3: TGCAGTGCTAGAGATTATACAGGGGGCGGTTTCGGCTACACCTTC.

This sequence joins TRBV5-1 and TRBJ2-3; 8 nucleotides agree with TRBD1. The germline gives CDR1 SGHRS, CDR2 YFSETQ. The CDR3 runs to 15 residues. J lost 2 bases, V lost 4 bases, and 6 bases had no gene match. For the CDR3, the DNA is TGCGCCAGCAGCCCGGACAGGGTGGCCACAGATACGCAGTATTTT. Protein sequence: CASSPDRVATDTQYF.

The V call is TRBV3-1, the J call TRBJ1-6; D uncertain. The V and J ends lost 4 bases and 13 bases respectively, with 11 bases between them. This CDR3 comprises 12 residues. The V gene's germline CDR1 is LGHDT and CDR2 YNNKEL (reference sequence). The DNA of the CDR3 is TGTGCCAGCAGCCGAGGTCAAGAGCCCCTCCACTTT. Its protein is CASSRGQEPLHF. Complete variable domain (other parts from reference TRBV3-1 and TRBJ1-6): DTAVSQTPKYLVTQMGNDKSIKCEQNLGHDTMYWYKQDSKKFLKIMFSYNNKELIINETVPNRFSPKSPDKAHLNLHINSLELGDSAVYFCASSRGQEPLHFGNGTRLTVT.